The clone carrying this T cell receptor beta chain occurred many times. The data belong to a study of tumor-infiltrating lymphocytes in oesophageal squamous cell carcinoma. The CDR3 length is 14 residues. Germline CDR1 reads SGHRS; CDR2 reads YFSETQ. TCRdb recomputed calls from the PCR reads with MiXCR, one row per CDR3 protein. Of more than 9,500 distinct CDR3 sequences listed, approximately 49% were seen once; the top ten hold around 25%. The sequencing sample was made of esophageal tumor tissue. This sequence originates from a male donor with esophageal squamous cell carcinoma. This sequence joins TRBV5-1 and TRBJ2-7; possible D gene TRBD2, 5 bases. Matching the DNA end better, TRBJ2-5 makes the J call doubtful. CDR3 nucleotides: TGCGCCAGCAGCCCGGACTCTGTTTACGAGACCCAGTACTTC. Translation: CASSPDSVYETQYF.